In this sample, the clone carrying this T cell receptor (beta chain) turned up many times. The antigen is not known. Other autoimmune disease, uncontrolled infection, pregnancy and lactation led to exclusion. The CDR3 has 15 amino acids. The ends lost 4 bases at V and 3 bases at J; junction bases unmatched: 4. The germline V gene has CDR1 SGDLS and CDR2 YYNGEE. Amplification targeted the TCR beta CDR3 regions, with RNA transcripts as the source material. The authors performed first-round RT-PCR with HTBI primers and then a second-round multiplex PCR. From the multiplex PCR reads, TCRdb called clonotypes with MiXCR, one entry per CDR3 protein. The table lists hundreds of thousands of distinct CDR3 sequences, roughly 21% of them singletons, with under 3% in the top ten. This sample is drawn from a study of Graves' ophthalmopathy and Graves' hyperthyroidism. Study-wide results and limits: In predicting ophthalmopathy progression, the model reached around 66% sensitivity and around 72% specificity.

The receptor comes from a woman under 30 with stable Graves' hyperthyroidism. Sample: peripheral blood. The chain employs TRBV9 and TRBJ2-7; 13 bases line up with TRBD2. The CDR3 spells CASSTGTSGNYEQYF. The CDR3 coding sequence is TGTGCCAGCAGCACCGGGACTAGCGGGAACTACGAGCAGTACTTC.